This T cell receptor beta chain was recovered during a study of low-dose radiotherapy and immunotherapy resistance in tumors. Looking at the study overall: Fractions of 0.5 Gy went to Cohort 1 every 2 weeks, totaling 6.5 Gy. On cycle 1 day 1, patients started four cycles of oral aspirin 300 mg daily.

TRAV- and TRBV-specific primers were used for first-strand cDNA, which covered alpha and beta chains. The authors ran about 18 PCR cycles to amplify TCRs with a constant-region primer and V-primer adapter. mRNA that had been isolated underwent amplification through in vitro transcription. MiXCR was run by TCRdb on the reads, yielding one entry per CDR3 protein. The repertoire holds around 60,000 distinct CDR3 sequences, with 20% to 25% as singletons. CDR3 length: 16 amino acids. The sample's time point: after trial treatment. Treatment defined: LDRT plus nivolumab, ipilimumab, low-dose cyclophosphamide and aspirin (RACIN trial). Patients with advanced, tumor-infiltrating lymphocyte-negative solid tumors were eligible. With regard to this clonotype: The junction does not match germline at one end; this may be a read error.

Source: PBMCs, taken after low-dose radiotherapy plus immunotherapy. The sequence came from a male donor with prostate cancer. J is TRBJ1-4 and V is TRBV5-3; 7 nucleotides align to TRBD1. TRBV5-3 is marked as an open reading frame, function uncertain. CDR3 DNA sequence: TGTGCCAGCAGCTTGGGGACAGCCGCTACAGACGAAAAACTGTTTTTT. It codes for CASSLGTAATDEKLFF.